This T cell receptor beta chain was recovered during a study of cytomegalovirus exposure and HLA in healthy donors. About the study: Early on, a data release was issued that held roughly 80 million unique TCRs from HLA-typed donors. General study findings and limits: Data from an earlier analysis indicated that most TCR beta V segments were productive either about 87% or about 30% of the time.

Both 60 Vbeta primers and 13 Jbeta primers went into the PCR. Method: immunoSEQ multiplex PCR; TCRdb's copy keeps in-frame clones and lacks some. This table holds some 200,000 clones, around four fifths found once. Worth noting for this clone: Its specificity is unknown.

J lost 4 bases, V lost 5 bases, and 10 bases had no gene match. CDR3 length equals 15 residues. CDR1 is SGHAT and CDR2 is FQNNGV in the germline V gene. Nominal health characterized the donors when sampled, though unrecorded immune exposures were likely. The V and J genes are TRBV11-2 and TRBJ1-1; 7 nucleotides line up with TRBD1. Sequenced input: PBMCs. This receptor was identified in a woman aged 50 to 65 in good health and CMV-seropositive. The CDR3 loop is CASSRQGSSGTEAFF. The CDR3 region has the DNA TGTGCCAGCAGCCGACAGGGCTCCTCTGGCACTGAAGCTTTCTTT.